Below, 18 T cell receptor beta chains from the same sample are listed, as sequenced in a study of OX40 agonist ivuxolimab in advanced cancers. Repertoires were generated with immunoSEQ multiplex PCR, while TCRdb's copy carries only in-frame clones and drops some. The data show tens of thousands of clones, with roughly nine tenths seen just once and over 0.9% held by the top ten. The sequenced sample was CD4+ or CD8+ T cells sorted from blood, obtained in a trial of the OX40 agonist ivuxolimab. The source is an adult with an advanced solid tumor such as melanoma, head and neck, liver or kidney cancer.

The gene calls are TRBV5-1 and TRBJ2-1; 9 bases align to TRBD2. This CDR3 comprises 16 residues. Germline V gene data show CDR1 as SGHRS and CDR2 as YFSETQ. Trimming cost V 4 bases and J 6 bases; bases outside gene matches: 11. CDR3 in DNA: TGCGCCAGCAGCAGAATAGCGGGAGTTAGGGGCAATGAGCAGTTCTTC. This codes for CASSRIAGVRGNEQFF.

This chain joins TRBV2 and TRBJ1-5; 11 bases are shared with TRBD1. In germline, CDR1 is SNHLY, CDR2 FYNNEI. The CDR3 is made up of 16 amino acids. The V segment lost 6 bases and the J segment 3 bases; nucleotides outside the gene matches: 7. As DNA, the CDR3 is TGTGCCAGCAGACCAGGGACAGGGGGTTTCAATCAGCCCCAGCATTTT. This sequence encodes CASRPGTGGFNQPQHF.

The rearrangement uses TRBV18 and TRBJ1-1; D not resolved. V gave up 2 bases and J gave up 0 bases, with 7 bases separating them. Germline V lookup: CDR1 KGHSH, CDR2 LQKENI. This CDR3 is built from 14 residues. The chain's CDR3 is CASSPGVVNTEAFF. Here the CDR3 DNA reads TGTGCCAGCTCACCAGGGGTGGTGAACACTGAAGCTTTCTTT. Filled out from reference TRBV18 and TRBJ1-1, the complete variable domain reads NAGVMQNPRHLVRRRGQEARLRCSPMKGHSHVYWYRQLPEEGLKFMVYLQKENIIDESGMPKERFSAEFPKEGPSILRIQQVVRGDSAAYFCASSPGVVNTEAFFGQGTRLTVV.

The chain employs TRBV6-6 and TRBJ1-2; D ambiguous. The CDR3 extends over 13 amino acids. The germline V and J ends were trimmed by 4 bases and 4 bases, with 10 bases remaining between them. CDR1 and CDR2 from the germline V gene are MNHNY and SVGAGI (reference sequence). As DNA, the CDR3 is TGTGCCAGCAGTTTGGACGGACTCTATGGCTACACCTTC. Its protein is CASSLDGLYGYTF.

V and J are TRBV7-3 and TRBJ2-1; TRBD1 agrees at 9 bases. The CDR3 is made up of 15 amino acids. With V trimmed by 4 bases and J by 4 bases, 5 bases remained unmatched. CDR1 SGHTA and CDR2 FQGTGA come from the germline V gene. CDR3 DNA: TGTGCCAGCAGCTCTGGACAGGGGAGGTACAATGAGCAGTTCTTC. This gives the protein CASSSGQGRYNEQFF.

This clone was found once. In nucleotides, the CDR3 is TGTGCCATCAGTGAGTCGACCCTAGGGGTTAGCAATCAGCCCCAGCATTTT. Its protein product is CAISESTLGVSNQPQHF. The chain links TRBV10-3 to TRBJ1-5, with D possibly being TRBD1 (5 bases). V gave up 0 bases and J gave up 0 bases, with 12 bases separating them. The CDR3 runs 17 residues. CDR1 and CDR2 from the germline V gene are ENHRY and SYGVKD.

The chain has TRBV19 and TRBJ1-1; D is possibly TRBD1 (6 bases). CDR1 is LNHDA, CDR2 SQIVND, per germline (reference sequence). The germline V and J ends were trimmed by 4 bases and 7 bases, with 16 bases remaining between them. This CDR3 has 14 residues. The CDR3 DNA is TGTGCCAGTAGTAGAACAGGGTGGGTGATTGAAGCTTTCTTT. It is translated as CASSRTGWVIEAFF.

The genes are TRBV19 and TRBJ2-6, with 8 nucleotides matching TRBD1. Germline CDR1 and CDR2: LNHDA and SQIVND (reference sequence). V lost 1 base and J lost 4; bases outside the gene matches: 6. CDR3 length: 17 residues. The CDR3 sequence is CASSIGTGRTGANVLTF. For the CDR3, the DNA is TGTGCCAGTAGTATAGGGACAGGGCGAACCGGGGCCAACGTCCTGACTTTC.

The chain couples TRBV23-1 to TRBJ1-2, with no clear D. TRBV23-1 carries the ORF label, with uncertain function. The CDR3 covers 14 residues. V was clipped by 0 bases and J by 3 bases, with 8 bases between them. The CDR3 DNA follows: TGCGCCAGCAGTCAATCGAGCAGCCACTATGGCTACACCTTC. Translating it yields CASSQSSSHYGYTF.

This chain joins TRBV18 and TRBJ1-5; unclear D gene. The CDR3 is 14 amino acids. V was pared by 6 bases and J by 3 bases, with 12 bases between. Germline CDR1 and CDR2: KGHSH and LQKENI. The CDR3 protein is CASSLGRHNQPQHF. DNA of the CDR3: TGTGCCAGCTCCCTCGGACGGCACAATCAGCCCCAGCATTTT.

The rearrangement joins TRBV6-5 to TRBJ2-7; 7 bases map to TRBD1. CDR3 size: 15 residues. J gave up 4 bases and V 6 bases, and 12 bases lay outside the gene matches. Germline CDR1 reads MNHEY; CDR2 reads SVGAGI. In DNA, the CDR3 is TGTGCCAGCAGCTGGGACAGAAGGAACCTATACGAGCAGTACTTC. Amino acid sequence: CASSWDRRNLYEQYF.

V and J are TRBV29-1 and TRBJ2-5; no reliable D call. The CDR3 loop spans 13 amino acids. Germline-derived CDR1 and CDR2 are SQVTM and ANQGSEA. Trimming left V 4 bases short and J 4 bases short, with 13 bases between. CDR3 nucleotides: TGCAGCGTTGGCCTCCCCCTGGTAGAGACCCAGTACTTC. Translation gives CSVGLPLVETQYF.

The V call is TRBV4-1, the J call TRBJ1-2, with D possibly TRBD1 on 6 matching bases. V lost 4 bases and J 4 bases, leaving 19 bases between the germline ends. The CDR3 consists of 16 residues. CDR1 MGHRA and CDR2 YSYEKL come from the germline V gene. In DNA, the CDR3 is TGCGCCAGCAGCCCAGACGGTTTCGGGGGCGCCTATGGCTACACCTTC. It is translated as CASSPDGFGGAYGYTF.

The chain employs TRBV7-2 and TRBJ2-5, with a possible D match to TRBD2 (5 bases). This CDR3 spans 13 amino acids. Germline lookup yields CDR1 SGHTA and CDR2 FQGNSA. V was cut by 5 bases and J by 2 bases, with 9 bases left in between. CDR3 loop: CASSPREQETQYF. The CDR3 region has the DNA TGTGCCAGCAGCCCTAGGGAGCAAGAGACCCAGTACTTC.

This clone was found once. The chain joins TRBV27 to TRBJ2-1, with D possibly matching TRBD1 (6 bases). Trimming shortened V by 0 bases and J by 0 bases, and 15 bases separated the two germline ends. The length of the CDR3 is 18 residues. CDR1 and CDR2 (germline): MNHEY, SMNVEV (reference sequence). Written as DNA, the CDR3 is TGTGCCAGCAGTTTATCCGCCCGTCTAGGGGGCTCCTACAATGAGCAGTTCTTC. Its protein product is CASSLSARLGGSYNEQFF.

The rearrangement joins TRBV5-6 to TRBJ1-5; no clear D gene. The V and J ends lost 4 bases and 4 bases respectively, with 18 bases between them. From germline, CDR1 is SGHDT and CDR2 YYEEEE. There are 16 residues in the CDR3. DNA for the CDR3: TGTGCCAGCAGCCTGAGGACCGTCGGGCAAAATCAGCCCCAGCATTTT. Translated: CASSLRTVGQNQPQHF.

The chain employs TRBV5-1 and TRBJ1-4; 7 bases are shared with TRBD1. The CDR3 loop spans 14 amino acids. Per the germline V gene, CDR1 is SGHRS and CDR2 is YFSETQ. V lost 4 bases to trimming and J lost 6 bases; unmatched junction nucleotides: 6. CDR3 sequence (DNA): TGCGCCAGCAGCGAGGGACAGAGTCATGAAAAACTGTTTTTT. Its translation is CASSEGQSHEKLFF.

The chain combines TRBV29-1 with TRBJ2-1, with D possibly being TRBD1 (6 bases). This CDR3 has 13 amino acids. Germline-derived CDR1 and CDR2 are SQVTM and ANQGSEA. V lost 6 bases, J lost 3 bases, and 12 bases lay in between. CDR3 nucleotides: TGCAGCGTGACCCGGGACAACTACAATGAGCAGTTCTTC. This sequence encodes CSVTRDNYNEQFF.